The source of this T cell receptor beta chain is a study of T cells in Graves' hyperthyroidism and ophthalmopathy (dated by TCRdb to about 2019). For context, the study as a whole: Peripheral blood was collected at initial diagnosis, before any treatment. To identify TCR V-J signatures that set the groups apart, the researchers used a discovery cohort of 90 to 100 patients, made up of around 40 with Graves' ophthalmopathy and some 58 with stable Graves' hyperthyroidism. Whether ophthalmopathy could be predicted prospectively was tested in an independent validation cohort made up of approximately 19 hyperthyroidism patients plus 17 patients who later progressed to ophthalmopathy. The 100 discovery patients were randomly divided into training and test sets at a 7:3 ratio. The study also compared thyroid tissue and blood T-cell repertoires from five or six Graves' hyperthyroidism patients. Following sampling, methimazole starting at 30 mg daily was given to hyperthyroidism patients, and high-dose intravenous methylprednisolone was given to ophthalmopathy patients. TCR Vbeta CDR3 sequencing of roughly 140 peripheral blood samples (around 45 ophthalmopathy, 75 to 80 hyperthyroidism and approximately 17 progressor patients) is reported in the paper.

In the ophthalmopathy patients, disease was moderately to severely active, with a Clinical Activity Score of 3 or more, a NOSPECS grade of 4 or more, and a duration of less than 3 months. The study excluded patients with uncontrolled infections, other autoimmune diseases, pregnancy or lactation. Clinical symptoms, serum thyroxine and TRAb, thyroid ultrasound, and orbital computed tomography formed the basis for the diagnoses. PBMCs were separated from 10 ml of fresh peripheral blood using Ficoll-Paque density gradient centrifugation. Total RNA was extracted using Trizol reagent, and RNA quality was assessed on an Agilent 2100 Bioanalyzer. The paper's findings and limits, for the study overall: Sample size was not statistically predetermined, and blinding of investigators to group allocation was not performed. A 13 V-J signature model separated ophthalmopathy from stable hyperthyroidism, with approximately 87% sensitivity and 81.08% specificity in cross-validation and 80%/75% in testing. Most expanded thyroid clonotypes (frequency above 0.001) were also detected in blood, suggesting blood repertoires may reflect thyroid immune responses. In validation, the model predicted progression to ophthalmopathy with around 71% sensitivity and less than 75% specificity, a median of roughly seven months before onset.

The TCR beta CDR3 regions were amplified from RNA transcripts. A first-round RT-PCR of the TCR CDR3 used the HTBI primer set with the Qiagen OneStep RT-PCR kit. Libraries were constructed in a second round of multiplex PCR, after which size selection and purification were carried out. Paired-end sequencing of the libraries was performed with 100 bp reads on an Illumina HiSeq2000. As for the authors' bioinformatics: SOAPnuke was used to process the raw data, with reads discarded if the reads contained adapters or uncalled bases, had a mean Phred below 15, or lacked an exact constant-primer or identifier match. COPE v1.2.5 was used to merge the high-quality paired reads, and each unique nucleotide sequence was defined as a clonotype. MiTCR v1.1 was used to align clonotypes to the IMGT TRBV, TRBD and TRBJ reference segments. The analysis included only V-J combinations with a frequency above 0.0001, which together covered over 98% of the repertoires. The TCS score was defined as the ratio of F50 (clonal expansion) to E x V (chaos), calculated using BLOSUM62-based TCRdist between CDR3 peptides within each V-J. Welch's t-statistics and random forest reduced fewer than 600 V-J features to around 14, which were used in a naive Bayes classifier (R e1071). In-frame beta chains were kept once TCRdb had trimmed the public reads at Q25 with fastp and called clones with MiXCR. Every CDR3 protein is listed once, alongside the most common genes and DNA of its rows. The V and J calls and clone size are TCRdb's, not the authors'. In this sample the table shows approximately 350,000 distinct CDR3 sequences, roughly 15% of which occur a single time. The ten largest account for around 20% of the sample.

This clonotype was seen only a few times. Its antigen has not been determined. The input lacks base qualities; no much larger clone sits a single base away. Spanning cysteine to phenylalanine, the CDR3 consists of 16 amino acids. The sequence is cut down to CDR3 DNA, 48 bases in frame from base 1. A distance of 23 bases separates the germline ends of V and J, which lose 10 bases and 1 base respectively. The germline V gene (reference sequence) specifies LNHDA as CDR1 and SQIVND as CDR2. Recombination joined TRBV19 with TRBJ2-7, with no D gene named confidently. What was sequenced was blood. This sequence originates from a woman aged 60-75 years with Graves' ophthalmopathy. Here the CDR3 is given as CATSPARQPYSYEQYF. The DNA sequence reads TGTGCCACCTCCCCGGCAAGGCAGCCTTATTCCTACGAGCAGTACTTC. Extended through the reference TRBV19 and TRBJ2-7 proteins, this CDR3 yields the full variable domain: DGGITQSPKYLFRKEGQNVTLSCEQNLNHDAMYWYRQDPGQGLRLIYYSQIVNDFQKGDIAEGYSVSREKKESFPLTVTSAQKNPTAFYLCATSPARQPYSYEQYFGPGTRLTVT.